This TCR beta chain is from a study of shared clonotypes between healthy human individuals. Germline-derived CDR1 and CDR2 are KGHSH and LQKENI. CDR3 length: 13 amino acids. V lost 3 bases, J lost 9 bases, and 12 bases lay in between. This table comes from immunoSEQ multiplex PCR, and its TCRdb copy is limited to in-frame clones, with some not included. The table includes 700,000 or so clones, around 72% detected once. CD4+ cells were split into CD45RA+ naive and CD45RA-negative memory subsets. Broader study findings: Sampling involved blood alone; tissue repertoires likely differ.

Concerning this clone itself: Its specificity is unknown.

The specimen was memory CD4+ T cells sorted from blood. Subset denoted: CD45RA-negative fraction. V usage is TRBV18 and J usage is TRBJ2-1; D possibly corresponds to TRBD2 (6 bases). The sequence was collected from a woman aged 30 to 39 in good health. The CDR3 DNA follows: TGTGCCAGCTCACCCGGGACTCGCTCTGAGCAGTTCTTC. It encodes CASSPGTRSEQFF. Together with reference TRBV18 and TRBJ2-1, the CDR3 gives the full variable domain: NAGVMQNPRHLVRRRGQEARLRCSPMKGHSHVYWYRQLPEEGLKFMVYLQKENIIDESGMPKERFSAEFPKEGPSILRIQQVVRGDSAAYFCASSPGTRSEQFFGPGTRLTVL.